The rows below give T cell receptor beta chains drawn from one sample of a study of T cells in localized non-small cell lung cancer. Measured with immunoSEQ multiplex PCR; TCRdb has only the in-frame clones, and not every one. The sample contains roughly 61,000 clones, about four fifths of which appear only once. Sequencing was performed on PBMCs, taken before any cancer treatment. Every receptor here comes from a man aged 35 to 70 with stage II lung adenocarcinoma. Each CDR3 is given with its conserved first and last residue. D genes are given only for firm matches. Part of the rows lack a size; the others show once, few, many or a class for expanded clones.

length	D	V	size	J	CDR3	DNA
15	TRBD2	TRBV4-1	.	TRBJ2-7	CASSQVDTSGYEQYF	TGCGCCAGCAGCCAAGTCGATACTAGCGGGTACGAGCAGTACTTC
14	TRBD2	TRBV7-2	.	TRBJ2-7	CASSSSGRVYEQYF	TGTGCCAGCAGTTCTAGCGGGAGGGTTTACGAGCAGTACTTC
17	.	TRBV6-1	.	TRBJ2-3	CASSEALWGTSTDTQYF	TGTGCCAGCAGTGAAGCGCTTTGGGGGACTAGCACAGATACGCAGTATTTT
18	.	TRBV4-3	.	TRBJ2-2	CASSQDKGLAEASGELFF	TGCGCCAGCAGCCAAGATAAGGGGCTAGCCGAAGCCTCCGGGGAGCTGTTTTTT
11	.	TRBV14	.	TRBJ2-1	CASSQDETQFF	TGTGCCAGCAGCCAAGATGAGACACAGTTCTTC
12	.	TRBV7-9	.	TRBJ2-5	CASGQGSETQYF	TGTGCCAGCGGTCAGGGATCCGAGACCCAGTACTTC
16	TRBD1	TRBV13	.	TRBJ2-2	CASRKQGAPGTGELFF	TGTGCCAGCAGGAAACAGGGGGCCCCGGGGACCGGGGAGCTGTTTTTT
13	.	TRBV6-1	.	TRBJ1-4	CASSEEGGEKLFF	TGTGCCAGCAGTGAAGAGGGGGGGGAAAAACTGTTTTTT
12	.	TRBV11-3	.	TRBJ1-2	CASSLGAAGWTF	TGTGCCAGCAGCTTAGGCGCGGCAGGGTGGACCTTC
15	TRBD1	TRBV19	.	TRBJ2-1	CASIPGTGGYNEQFF	TGTGCCAGTATCCCCGGGACAGGGGGCTACAATGAGCAGTTCTTC
15	TRBD1	TRBV4-2	few	TRBJ1-4	CASSQTGTGGAKLFF	TGTGCCAGCAGCCAAACCGGGACAGGGGGCGCGAAACTGTTTTTT
16	TRBD1	TRBV27	.	TRBJ1-5	CASSSPGQGANQPQHF	TGTGCCAGCAGTTCCCCTGGGCAGGGGGCGAATCAGCCCCAGCATTTT
14	.	TRBV5-4	.	TRBJ2-5	CASSSGLSGETQYF	TGTGCCAGCTCCTCGGGACTCTCAGGAGAGACCCAGTACTTC
13	.	TRBV30	.	TRBJ2-3	CAWAPWSTDTQYF	TGTGCCTGGGCCCCGTGGAGCACAGATACGCAGTATTTT
17	TRBD1	TRBV4-2	.	TRBJ1-1	CASSQTGTGGMNTEAFF	TGTGCCAGCAGCCAAACCGGGACAGGGGGTATGAACACTGAAGCTTTCTTT
15	.	TRBV4-3	.	TRBJ2-1	CASSRDSFSYNEQFF	TGCGCCAGCAGCCGCGACAGTTTCTCCTACAATGAGCAGTTCTTC
13	.	TRBV5-5	.	TRBJ1-1	CASSLTGKAEAFF	TGTGCCAGCAGCTTAACAGGGAAGGCTGAAGCTTTCTTT
14	.	TRBV28	few	TRBJ1-1	CASSLQNYRVEAFF	TGTGCCAGCAGTTTGCAAAATTACAGAGTTGAAGCTTTCTTT
15	TRBD2	TRBV5-1	.	TRBJ2-2	CASSFTTSANERLFF	TGCGCCAGCAGCTTTACTACTAGCGCCAACGAACGGCTGTTTTTT
11	.	TRBV30	few	TRBJ1-1	CAWSVTWGRIF	TGTGCCTGGAGTGTTACGTGGGGGCGGATCTTT
14	TRBD1	TRBV18	.	TRBJ1-5	CASSPGTGNQPQHF	TGTGCCAGCTCACCCGGGACAGGGAATCAGCCCCAGCATTTT
17	.	TRBV9	.	TRBJ1-1	CASSVGPPGGQGVKAFF	TGTGCCAGCAGCGTAGGACCGCCGGGGGGGCAGGGAGTTAAAGCTTTCTTT
15	TRBD1	TRBV6-1	once	TRBJ2-1	CASSPQGAQINEQFF	TGTGCCAGCTCACCGCAGGGGGCACAAATCAATGAGCAGTTCTTC
14	.	TRBV27	.	TRBJ1-2	CASSLRQTLYGYTF	TGTGCCAGCAGTTTACGTCAGACCCTCTATGGCTACACCTTC
15	.	TRBV19	.	TRBJ2-1	CASSIEGSSYNEQFF	TGTGCCAGTAGTATAGAAGGGAGCTCCTACAATGAGCAGTTCTTC
16	.	TRBV5-6	.	TRBJ1-4	CASSLRTVATNEKLFF	TGTGCCAGCAGCTTGCGGACTGTTGCAACTAATGAAAAACTGTTTTTT
14	.	TRBV2	.	TRBJ1-1	CASFYVRVGTEAFF	TGTGCCAGCTTCTACGTCAGGGTGGGCACTGAAGCTTTCTTT
14	.	TRBV30	.	TRBJ2-3	CAWSRTRVGNTQYF	TGTGCCTGGAGCAGGACACGGGTTGGGAATACGCAGTATTTT
16	TRBD2	TRBV5-4	.	TRBJ2-2	CASRLAGGRVAGELFF	TGTGCCAGCAGATTAGCGGGAGGGCGCGTCGCCGGGGAGCTGTTTTTT
12	.	TRBV11-2	.	TRBJ2-1	CASSLPPGEQFF	TGTGCCAGCAGCTTACCCCCCGGGGAGCAGTTCTTC
15	TRBD2	TRBV15	.	TRBJ2-7	CATSEGREVSYEQYF	TGTGCCACCAGCGAGGGGCGGGAGGTCTCCTACGAGCAGTACTTC
16	.	TRBV7-8	.	TRBJ1-1	CASSYPSGALDTEAFF	TGTGCCAGCAGCTACCCTTCGGGGGCGTTGGACACTGAAGCTTTCTTT